The 8 T cell receptor beta chains given below trace back to one sample, sequenced in a study of cytomegalovirus exposure and HLA in healthy donors (dated by TCRdb to 2017 to 2019). The library was obtained by the immunoSEQ multiplex PCR assay. For the multiplex PCR, a mixture combining 60 forward primers for TCR Vbeta segments and 13 reverse primers for TCR Jbeta segments was used. In its TCRdb copy, this immuneACCESS table keeps in-frame sequences only and misses some clones. Where compared with another copy, unresolved V genes explain less than half of these, and the others have no known cause. Within this sample are roughly 120,000 clones, with roughly 79% of them counted one time only. The top ten clones comprise 1.5% to 2% of the sample. Material: PBMCs. These receptors all stem from a woman aged 18-29 years in good health and CMV-seronegative.

This clone was recorded only once. This chain connects TRBV7-2 to TRBJ2-7; 12 bases map to TRBD2. CDR1 and CDR2 from the germline V gene are SGHTA and FQGNSA. Unmatched junction bases numbered 3, after V lost 2 bases and J lost 4 bases. The CDR3 consists of 15 residues. CDR3 sequence reads: CASSLRGLAGYEQYF. DNA for the CDR3: TGTGCCAGCAGCTTAAGGGGACTAGCGGGTTACGAGCAGTACTTC.

As to this clone: This specimen includes other DNA sequences encoding the same CDR3. The gene calls are TRBV30 and TRBJ2-7; 7 bases are a match to TRBD1. The CDR3 is 12 residues long. Trimming cost V 5 bases and J 2 bases; bases outside gene matches: 3. Germline CDR1 reads GTSNPN; CDR2 reads SVGIG (reference sequence). This chain's CDR3 is CAWRDRAYEQYF. The CDR3 DNA is TGTGCCTGGCGGGACAGAGCCTACGAGCAGTACTTC.

The chain recombines TRBV5-4 with TRBJ2-7, with 9 positions matching TRBD1. Per the germline V gene, CDR1 is SGHNT and CDR2 is YYREEE (reference sequence). With V trimmed by 4 bases and J by 6 bases, 8 bases remained unmatched. CDR3 length equals 14 residues. For the CDR3, the DNA is TGTGCCAGCAGCATGGGACAGGGAAGTGTCGAGCAGTACTTC. The encoded protein is CASSMGQGSVEQYF.

This chain connects TRBV2 to TRBJ1-2; D might be TRBD1 (6 bases). V was cut by 5 bases and J by 8 bases, with 30 bases left in between. The CDR3 sequence is 18 residues long. Per germline, CDR1 SNHLY and CDR2 FYNNEI. The CDR3 DNA sequence: TGTGCCAGCAGTACACGCGTTAACAGGGATTTAGGAATGGAAGGCTACACCTTC. Amino acid sequence: CASSTRVNRDLGMEGYTF.

The chain uses TRBV5-1 and TRBJ2-2; the match to TRBD1 covers 11 bases. Losses at the gene ends were 9 bases for V and 5 bases for J; bases not matched to a gene: 12. This CDR3 spans 16 amino acids. Germline lookup yields CDR1 SGHRS and CDR2 YFSETQ. The CDR3 bases are TGCGCCACCACCGCCGGACAGGGGGCTTGGACCGGGGAGCTGTTTTTT. This gives the protein CATTAGQGAWTGELFF.

This clone occurred once. The V call is TRBV6-5, the J call TRBJ2-7; 11 bases map to TRBD1. The V and J ends lost 6 bases and 2 bases, in that order; junction bases with no gene match: 3. Germline assignment: CDR1 MNHEY and CDR2 SVGAGI. CDR3 length: 14 residues. This CDR3 reads CASSEGQGAYEQYF. The CDR3 DNA is TGTGCCAGCAGCGAGGGACAGGGGGCCTACGAGCAGTACTTC.

This clone was detected a few times. The gene calls are TRBV30 and TRBJ1-2; 7 nucleotides line up with TRBD1. The germline V gene has CDR1 GTSNPN and CDR2 SVGIG (reference sequence). The CDR3 is 13 amino acids. V shed 2 bases, J shed 2 bases, and the junction held 2 bases outside the gene matches. This chain's CDR3 is CAWSYRGNYGYTF. DNA of the CDR3: TGTGCCTGGAGTTACAGGGGAAACTATGGCTACACCTTC.

This sequence joins TRBV5-1 and TRBJ2-5; tentative D call: TRBD1 (6 bases). The CDR3 consists of 15 residues. Germline CDR1 and CDR2: SGHRS and YFSETQ. The V end lost 0 bases, the J end lost 2 bases, and 11 bases lay between the germline ends. The CDR3 spells CASSLVPTGQETQYF. The CDR3 nucleotides read TGCGCCAGCAGCTTGGTCCCTACAGGGCAAGAGACCCAGTACTTC.